Below are 9 T cell receptor beta chains sequenced from a single sample in a study of early T cells in non-severe SARS-CoV-2 infection. TCRdb re-derived calls from the 5' RACE reads in MiXCR, one entry per CDR3 protein. The sample has about 60,000 distinct CDR3 sequences, 9.1% seen once. Sequencing input: whole blood. The receptors here all came from an adult who was a healthcare worker with PCR-confirmed SARS-CoV-2 infection or an uninfected control (not recorded which).

This clonotype was counted only a few times. The chain links TRBV6-6 to TRBJ2-7, with D perhaps TRBD1 or TRBD2 (5 bases each). From germline, CDR1 is MNHNY and CDR2 SVGAGI (reference sequence). V was shortened by 6 bases and J by 6 bases, with 21 bases between the two germline ends. This CDR3 region has 15 residues. The CDR3: CASSLNGVGVSEQYF. The CDR3 DNA reads as TGTGCCAGCAGCCTAAACGGGGTAGGGGTGAGCGAGCAGTACTTC.

The table lists this clonotype with a few counts. The V and J genes are TRBV20-1 and TRBJ1-5; D gene unclear. The CDR3 loop spans 14 amino acids. CDR1 is DFQATT and CDR2 is SNEGSKA in the germline V gene (reference sequence). Trimming left V 3 bases short and J 3 bases short, with 12 bases between. CDR3 DNA: TGCAGTGCTAGGCCAGGAGGCGTCAATCAGCCCCAGCATTTT. Protein sequence: CSARPGGVNQPQHF.

This rearrangement joins TRBV9 to TRBJ2-3; D is perhaps TRBD2 (5 bases). The germline CDR1 and CDR2 sequences are SGDLS and YYNGEE. With 1 base removed from V and 2 bases from J, the gap between germline ends came to 8 bases. The CDR3 extends over 14 amino acids. DNA of the CDR3: TGTGCCAGCAGCGTACGGGATATCACAGATACGCAGTATTTT. Amino acids: CASSVRDITDTQYF.

This clonotype has more than one count but fewer than ten. In nucleotides, the CDR3 is TGTGCCAGCGGACAGTCTGGGGCCAACGTCCTGACTTTC. Protein: CASGQSGANVLTF. The chain uses TRBV7-2 and TRBJ2-6, with D possibly TRBD1 on 6 matching bases. The V end was cut by 8 bases, the J end by 1 base, with 6 bases between. The CDR3 is made up of 13 amino acids. CDR1 is SGHTA and CDR2 is FQGNSA in the germline V gene.

This clonotype has just a few counts. The V and J genes are TRBV3-1 and TRBJ2-7; perhaps TRBD2 as D (5 bases). The CDR3 covers 15 residues. Trimming removed 1 base at V and 7 bases at J, with 17 bases between. Germline V lookup: CDR1 LGHDT, CDR2 YNNKEL (reference sequence). CDR3 sequence: CASSQGGLVLGEQYF. The CDR3 DNA sequence: TGTGCCAGCAGCCAAGGCGGGTTGGTCCTAGGGGAGCAGTACTTC.

This clonotype was seen a few times. V and J are TRBV23-1 and TRBJ2-5; 9 nucleotides agree with TRBD1. TRBV23-1 is placed among ORFs of uncertain function. The CDR3 has 17 residues. With 3 bases clipped from V and 5 bases from J, the junction kept 13 bases outside the gene matches. The chain's CDR3 is CASSHPTGTGKGETQYF. CDR3 nucleotides: TGCGCCAGCAGTCACCCGACCGGGACAGGGAAGGGCGAGACCCAGTACTTC.

This clonotype was observed at least ten times. This sequence joins TRBV29-1 and TRBJ2-1; maybe TRBD2 (6 bases). Trimming stripped 6 bases from V and 8 bases from J, with 11 bases between. From germline, CDR1 is SQVTM and CDR2 ANQGSEA. The length of the CDR3 is 11 residues. The CDR3 coding sequence is TGCAGCGTATTAAAGCGGGATGAGCAGTTCTTC. It translates to CSVLKRDEQFF.

This clonotype was seen a few times. This chain connects TRBV19 to TRBJ2-1; 13 nucleotides align to TRBD2. Germline V lookup: CDR1 LNHDA, CDR2 SQIVND (reference sequence). J lost 9 bases, V lost 4 bases, and 6 bases had no gene match. This CDR3 spans 15 amino acids. The CDR3 region is CASSRTSGSSGEQFF. The CDR3 DNA reads TGTGCCAGTAGTAGGACTAGCGGGAGTTCTGGTGAGCAGTTCTTC.

This clonotype turned up a few times. The chain carries TRBV5-5 and TRBJ2-6, with D maybe TRBD1 (5 bases). This CDR3 spans 20 amino acids. The germline gives CDR1 SGHKS, CDR2 YYEKEE (reference sequence). V was shortened by 4 bases and J by 0 bases, with 23 bases between the two germline ends. In DNA form, the CDR3 reads TGTGCCAGCAGCCCCACAGGTCTAGGCGGCTACCTCTCTGGGGCCAACGTCCTGACTTTC. Its protein product is CASSPTGLGGYLSGANVLTF.